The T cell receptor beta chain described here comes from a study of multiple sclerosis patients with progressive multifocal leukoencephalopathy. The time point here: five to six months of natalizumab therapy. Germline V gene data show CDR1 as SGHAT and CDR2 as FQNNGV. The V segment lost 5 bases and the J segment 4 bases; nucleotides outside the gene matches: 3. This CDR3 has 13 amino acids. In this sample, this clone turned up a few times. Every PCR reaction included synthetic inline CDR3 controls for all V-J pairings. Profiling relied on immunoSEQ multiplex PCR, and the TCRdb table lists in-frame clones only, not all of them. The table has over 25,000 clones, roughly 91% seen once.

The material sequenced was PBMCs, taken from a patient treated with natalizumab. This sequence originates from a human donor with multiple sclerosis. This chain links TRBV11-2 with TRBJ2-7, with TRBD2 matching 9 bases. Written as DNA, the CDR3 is TGTGCCAGCAGCAGGCTAGCGGGATACGAGCAGTACTTC. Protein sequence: CASSRLAGYEQYF.